This T cell receptor (beta chain) was observed in a study of radiotherapy plus CTLA-4 blockade in lung cancer. This clone occurred a few times. Chemo-refractory metastatic non-small-cell lung cancer patients received focal radiation with ipilimumab CTLA-4 blockade. With 4 bases clipped from V and 5 bases from J, the junction kept 6 bases outside the gene matches. The CDR3 contains 14 residues. Germline V gives CDR1 SGHTS, CDR2 YDEGEE. Measured with immunoSEQ multiplex PCR; TCRdb has only the in-frame clones, and not every one. The sample has more than 40,000 clones, roughly 84% seen once. The gene calls are TRBV5-8 and TRBJ1-2; TRBD1 aligns across 9 bases. The sequence was collected from a human donor with non-small cell lung cancer whose response to radiotherapy plus ipilimumab could not be evaluated. Sequenced material: peripheral blood, taken from a patient treated with radiotherapy plus ipilimumab. Here the CDR3 DNA reads TGTGCCAGCAGCGGTCGACAGGGGGGATATGGCTACACCTTC. Encoded protein: CASSGRQGGYGYTF.